These T cell receptor beta chains were read from a single sample in a study of identical twins. TCRdb re-called the 5' RACE reads through MiXCR, storing one row per CDR3 protein. The sample records around 340,000 distinct CDR3 sequences, roughly 10% being singletons. Sample: naive T cells sorted from blood. The receptors were sampled from a woman between 45 and 65 years old in good health. Both conserved end residues are part of each CDR3. D genes are given only for firm matches. Clone size is shown for a subset of rows, as once, few, many or a class of expanded clone.

abundance: few
v_gene: TRBV9
j_gene: TRBJ2-7
d_gene: TRBD2
CDR3aa: CASSEREGATLYEQYF
CDR3nt: TGTGCCAGCAGCGAGCGGGAGGGCGCGACCCTCTACGAGCAGTACTTC

abundance: few
v_gene: TRBV5-5
j_gene: TRBJ2-5
d_gene: NA
CDR3aa: CASSVTQSGALQETQYF
CDR3nt: TGTGCCAGCAGCGTGACTCAATCAGGGGCCCTACAAGAGACCCAGTACTTC

abundance: few
v_gene: TRBV5-1
j_gene: TRBJ2-1
d_gene: NA
CDR3aa: CASSLAGALLNEQFF
CDR3nt: TGCGCCAGCAGCTTGGCGGGAGCCCTCCTCAATGAGCAGTTCTTC

abundance: few
v_gene: TRBV2
j_gene: TRBJ1-1
d_gene: NA
CDR3aa: CASSGKLSLGAFF
CDR3nt: TGTGCCAGCAGTGGAAAACTCAGTCTCGGAGCTTTCTTT

abundance: NA
v_gene: TRBV7-9
j_gene: TRBJ1-1
d_gene: TRBD1
CDR3aa: CASSSLIGTVETEAFF
CDR3nt: TGTGCCAGCAGCTCGCTTATAGGGACAGTCGAGACTGAAGCTTTCTTT

abundance: NA
v_gene: TRBV12-3/TRBV12-4
j_gene: TRBJ1-4
d_gene: TRBD1
CDR3aa: CASSRDRAATNEKLFF
CDR3nt: TGTGCCAGCAGTAGGGACAGGGCGGCGACTAATGAAAAACTGTTTTTT

abundance: NA
v_gene: TRBV20-1
j_gene: TRBJ2-1
d_gene: TRBD2
CDR3aa: CSARVAGGTYNEQFF
CDR3nt: TGCAGTGCTAGAGTAGCGGGAGGTACTTACAATGAGCAGTTCTTC

abundance: NA
v_gene: TRBV12-3/TRBV12-4
j_gene: TRBJ1-6
d_gene: NA
CDR3aa: CASSLAQGRSPLHF
CDR3nt: TGTGCCAGCAGTTTAGCTCAGGGAAGGTCACCCCTCCACTTT

abundance: few
v_gene: TRBV5-1
j_gene: TRBJ2-1
d_gene: NA
CDR3aa: CASSYSGNTLVTNEQFF
CDR3nt: TGCGCCAGCAGTTATTCGGGAAACACGTTGGTGACTAATGAGCAGTTCTTC

abundance: NA
v_gene: TRBV5-1
j_gene: TRBJ2-3
d_gene: TRBD2
CDR3aa: CASSSGSGVPDTQYF
CDR3nt: TGCGCCAGCAGCAGCGGTAGCGGGGTTCCAGATACGCAGTATTTT

abundance: NA
v_gene: TRBV24-1
j_gene: TRBJ2-5
d_gene: NA
CDR3aa: CATSGRTVGTPQKQETQYF
CDR3nt: TGTGCCACCAGTGGAAGAACGGTTGGGACGCCGCAAAAACAAGAGACCCAGTACTTC

abundance: many
v_gene: TRBV20-1
j_gene: TRBJ1-1
d_gene: NA
CDR3aa: CSASGNRAGFF
CDR3nt: TGCAGTGCTTCTGGAAACAGGGCTGGTTTCTTT

abundance: NA
v_gene: TRBV10-3
j_gene: TRBJ2-1
d_gene: TRBD2
CDR3aa: CAISSTTSDYNEQFF
CDR3nt: TGTGCCATCAGTTCTACGACTAGCGACTACAATGAGCAGTTCTTC

abundance: once
v_gene: TRBV7-9
j_gene: TRBJ2-1
d_gene: NA
CDR3aa: CASSQQFF
CDR3nt: TGTGCCAGCAGCCAGCAGTTCTTC

abundance: many
v_gene: TRBV7-8
j_gene: TRBJ1-2
d_gene: NA
CDR3aa: CASSLGAGAYGYTF
CDR3nt: TGTGCCAGCAGCTTAGGGGCAGGAGCCTATGGCTACACCTTC

abundance: NA
v_gene: TRBV20-1
j_gene: TRBJ2-2
d_gene: NA
CDR3aa: CSARERAMKGELFF
CDR3nt: TGCAGTGCCAGGGAAAGAGCTATGAAAGGGGAGCTGTTTTTT

abundance: many
v_gene: TRBV11-2
j_gene: TRBJ2-1
d_gene: NA
CDR3aa: CASSLDGYEQFF
CDR3nt: TGTGCCAGCAGCTTAGATGGGTATGAGCAGTTCTTC

abundance: few
v_gene: TRBV7-8
j_gene: TRBJ1-2
d_gene: NA
CDR3aa: CASSLGEIGGYTF
CDR3nt: TGTGCCAGCAGCCTGGGGGAGATTGGTGGCTACACCTTC

abundance: many
v_gene: TRBV29-1
j_gene: TRBJ2-1
d_gene: NA
CDR3aa: CSVEGGAHEQFF
CDR3nt: TGCAGCGTTGAAGGGGGGGCACATGAGCAGTTCTTC

abundance: NA
v_gene: TRBV24-1
j_gene: TRBJ2-7
d_gene: NA
CDR3aa: CATSAGGGFYEQYF
CDR3nt: TGTGCCACCAGTGCAGGTGGGGGATTCTACGAGCAGTACTTC

abundance: many
v_gene: TRBV27
j_gene: TRBJ1-6
d_gene: NA
CDR3aa: CASSYRDGNSPLHF
CDR3nt: TGTGCCAGCAGTTACCGGGACGGGAATTCACCCCTCCACTTT

abundance: many
v_gene: TRBV20-1
j_gene: TRBJ2-1
d_gene: TRBD2
CDR3aa: CSARGTSGWNEQFF
CDR3nt: TGCAGTGCTAGAGGGACTAGCGGATGGAATGAGCAGTTCTTC

abundance: few
v_gene: TRBV15
j_gene: TRBJ2-1
d_gene: NA
CDR3aa: CATSRTNRGSYNEQFF
CDR3nt: TGTGCCACCAGCCGGACCAATCGGGGCTCCTACAATGAGCAGTTCTTC

abundance: many
v_gene: TRBV5-1
j_gene: TRBJ1-1
d_gene: TRBD1
CDR3aa: CASSKIQGVGAEAFF
CDR3nt: TGCGCCAGCAGCAAGATACAGGGGGTCGGGGCTGAAGCTTTCTTT

abundance: few
v_gene: TRBV11-2
j_gene: TRBJ2-1
d_gene: NA
CDR3aa: CASSVGPREQFF
CDR3nt: TGTGCCAGCAGCGTCGGTCCGCGGGAGCAGTTCTTC

abundance: NA
v_gene: TRBV10-3
j_gene: TRBJ2-1
d_gene: NA
CDR3aa: CAISDPAGNNEQFF
CDR3nt: TGTGCCATCAGTGACCCTGCAGGGAACAATGAGCAGTTCTTC

abundance: many
v_gene: TRBV20-1
j_gene: TRBJ2-1
d_gene: NA
CDR3aa: CSARDPRGTDNEQFF
CDR3nt: TGCAGTGCTAGAGATCCCCGTGGAACCGACAATGAGCAGTTCTTC

abundance: NA
v_gene: TRBV5-6
j_gene: TRBJ2-2
d_gene: TRBD2
CDR3aa: CASSPGLAGVYAGELFF
CDR3nt: TGTGCCAGCAGCCCCGGACTAGCGGGAGTATACGCCGGGGAGCTGTTTTTT

abundance: few
v_gene: TRBV10-1
j_gene: TRBJ2-5
d_gene: TRBD2
CDR3aa: CASRAGRKETQYF
CDR3nt: TGCGCCAGCAGAGCGGGGCGGAAAGAGACCCAGTACTTC

abundance: NA
v_gene: TRBV20-1
j_gene: TRBJ2-3
d_gene: NA
CDR3aa: CSAPLFLGDTQYF
CDR3nt: TGCAGTGCCCCTTTATTTCTGGGGGATACGCAGTATTTT

abundance: many
v_gene: TRBV3-1
j_gene: TRBJ2-4
d_gene: NA
CDR3aa: CASSQVNTAGSKNIQYF
CDR3nt: TGTGCCAGCAGCCAAGTTAACACAGCGGGCTCCAAAAACATTCAGTACTTC

abundance: NA
v_gene: TRBV25-1
j_gene: TRBJ2-4
d_gene: TRBD1
CDR3aa: CASSPRTGRSQNIQYF
CDR3nt: TGTGCCAGCAGTCCCCGGACAGGGAGGTCCCAAAACATTCAGTACTTC

abundance: NA
v_gene: TRBV15
j_gene: TRBJ2-1
d_gene: NA
CDR3aa: CATSTARRGGYNEQFF
CDR3nt: TGTGCCACCAGCACTGCTAGGCGGGGTGGCTACAATGAGCAGTTCTTC

abundance: NA
v_gene: TRBV9
j_gene: TRBJ2-7
d_gene: NA
CDR3aa: CASSHGTQSYEQYF
CDR3nt: TGTGCCAGCAGCCACGGGACCCAGTCCTACGAGCAGTACTTC

abundance: few
v_gene: TRBV7-2
j_gene: TRBJ2-5
d_gene: TRBD2
CDR3aa: CASSLRAGRQETQYF
CDR3nt: TGTGCCAGCAGCTTAAGAGCGGGAAGGCAAGAGACCCAGTACTTC

abundance: NA
v_gene: TRBV27
j_gene: TRBJ1-6
d_gene: NA
CDR3aa: CASMLSGYNSPLHF
CDR3nt: TGTGCCAGCATGCTGTCGGGCTATAATTCACCCCTCCACTTT

abundance: many
v_gene: TRBV5-1
j_gene: TRBJ2-1
d_gene: TRBD2
CDR3aa: CASSLARGVGSGSVGNEQFF
CDR3nt: TGCGCCAGCAGCTTGGCCCGGGGGGTTGGTAGCGGGAGCGTTGGCAATGAGCAGTTCTTC

abundance: few
v_gene: TRBV6-9
j_gene: TRBJ2-6
d_gene: NA
CDR3aa: CASASGPPFSVSVSGANVLTF
CDR3nt: TGTGCCAGTGCTTCGGGGCCGCCTTTCTCGGTGTCGGTCTCTGGGGCCAACGTCCTGACTTTC

abundance: many
v_gene: TRBV7-2
j_gene: TRBJ2-2
d_gene: TRBD2
CDR3aa: CASSSPASGIDFWDTGELFF
CDR3nt: TGTGCCAGCAGCTCCCCTGCGAGCGGGATAGATTTTTGGGACACCGGGGAGCTGTTTTTT